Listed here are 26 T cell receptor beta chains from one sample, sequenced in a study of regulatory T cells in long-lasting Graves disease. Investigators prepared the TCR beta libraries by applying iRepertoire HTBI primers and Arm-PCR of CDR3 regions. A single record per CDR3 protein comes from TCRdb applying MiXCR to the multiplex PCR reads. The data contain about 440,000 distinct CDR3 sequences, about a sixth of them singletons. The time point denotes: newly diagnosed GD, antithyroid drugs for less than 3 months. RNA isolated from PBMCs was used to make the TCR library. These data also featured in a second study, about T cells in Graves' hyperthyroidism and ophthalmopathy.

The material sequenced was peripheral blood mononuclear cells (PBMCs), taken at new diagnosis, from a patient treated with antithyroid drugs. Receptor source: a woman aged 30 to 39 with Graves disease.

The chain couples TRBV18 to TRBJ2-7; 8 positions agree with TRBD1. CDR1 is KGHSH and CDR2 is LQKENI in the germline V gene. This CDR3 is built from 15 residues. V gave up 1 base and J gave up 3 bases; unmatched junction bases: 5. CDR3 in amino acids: CASSPRAGGFYEQYF. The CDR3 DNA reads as TGTGCCAGCTCACCACGGGCAGGGGGCTTCTACGAGCAGTACTTC. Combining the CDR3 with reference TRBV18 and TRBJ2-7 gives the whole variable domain NAGVMQNPRHLVRRRGQEARLRCSPMKGHSHVYWYRQLPEEGLKFMVYLQKENIIDESGMPKERFSAEFPKEGPSILRIQQVVRGDSAAYFCASSPRAGGFYEQYFGPGTRLTVT.

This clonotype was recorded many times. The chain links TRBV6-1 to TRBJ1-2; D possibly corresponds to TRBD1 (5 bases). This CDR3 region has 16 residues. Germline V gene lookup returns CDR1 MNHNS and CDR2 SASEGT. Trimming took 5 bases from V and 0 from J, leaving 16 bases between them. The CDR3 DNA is TGTGCCAGCAGTCCGTACCGGGACGGATCTAACTATGGCTACACCTTC. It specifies CASSPYRDGSNYGYTF.

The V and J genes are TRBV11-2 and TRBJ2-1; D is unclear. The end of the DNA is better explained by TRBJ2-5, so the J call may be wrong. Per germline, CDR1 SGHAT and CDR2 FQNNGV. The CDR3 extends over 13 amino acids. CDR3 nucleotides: TGTGCCAGCAGCTTTGGCCAGTGGGAGACCCAGTACTTC. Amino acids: CASSFGQWETQYF.

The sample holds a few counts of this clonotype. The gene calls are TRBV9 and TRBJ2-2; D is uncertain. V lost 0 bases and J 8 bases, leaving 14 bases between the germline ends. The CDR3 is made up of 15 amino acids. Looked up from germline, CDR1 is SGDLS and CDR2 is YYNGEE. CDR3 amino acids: CASSVGQAYSGELFF. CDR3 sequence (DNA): TGTGCCAGCAGCGTAGGGCAGGCCTATTCGGGGGAGCTGTTTTTT.

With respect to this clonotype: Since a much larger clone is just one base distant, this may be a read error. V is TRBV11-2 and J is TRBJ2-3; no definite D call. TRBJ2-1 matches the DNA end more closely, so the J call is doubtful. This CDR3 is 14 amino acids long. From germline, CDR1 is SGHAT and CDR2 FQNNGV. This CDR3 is CASSLEDDFCEQFF. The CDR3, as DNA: TGTGCCAGCAGCTTAGAAGACGATTTCTGTGAGCAGTTCTTC.

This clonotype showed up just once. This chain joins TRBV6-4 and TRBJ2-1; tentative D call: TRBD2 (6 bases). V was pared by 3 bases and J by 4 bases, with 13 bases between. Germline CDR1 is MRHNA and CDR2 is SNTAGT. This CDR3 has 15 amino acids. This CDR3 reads CASSENSAGYNEQFF. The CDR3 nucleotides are TGTGCCAGCAGTGAGAATAGTGCGGGGTACAATGAGCAGTTCTTC.

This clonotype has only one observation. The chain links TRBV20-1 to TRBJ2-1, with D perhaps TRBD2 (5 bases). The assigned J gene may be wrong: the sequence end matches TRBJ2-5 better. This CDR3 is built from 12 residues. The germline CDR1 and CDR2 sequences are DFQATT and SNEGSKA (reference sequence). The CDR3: CSARTLEGTQYF. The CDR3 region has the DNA TGCAGTGCTAGAACCCTAGAGGGGACCCAGTACTTC.

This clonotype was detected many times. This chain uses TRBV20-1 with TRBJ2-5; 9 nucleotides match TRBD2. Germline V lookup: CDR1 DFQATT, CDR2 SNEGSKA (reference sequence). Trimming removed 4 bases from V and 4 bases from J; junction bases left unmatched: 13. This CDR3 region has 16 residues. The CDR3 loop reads CSATLGRLADTETQYF. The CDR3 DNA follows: TGCAGTGCTACCCTAGGGAGACTAGCGGATACAGAGACCCAGTACTTC.

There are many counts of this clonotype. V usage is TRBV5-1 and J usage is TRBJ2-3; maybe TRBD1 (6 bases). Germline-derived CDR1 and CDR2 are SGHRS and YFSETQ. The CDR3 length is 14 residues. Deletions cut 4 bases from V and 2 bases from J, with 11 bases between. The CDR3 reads CASSTGTPTDTQYF. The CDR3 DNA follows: TGCGCCAGCAGCACCGGGACACCCACAGATACGCAGTATTTT.

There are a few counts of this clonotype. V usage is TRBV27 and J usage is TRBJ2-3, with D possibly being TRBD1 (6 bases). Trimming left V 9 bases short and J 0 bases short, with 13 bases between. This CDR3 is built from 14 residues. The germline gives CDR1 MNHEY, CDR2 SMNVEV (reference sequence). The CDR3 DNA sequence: TGTGCCAGTACAGGGAGACCTAGCACAGATACGCAGTATTTT. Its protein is CASTGRPSTDTQYF.

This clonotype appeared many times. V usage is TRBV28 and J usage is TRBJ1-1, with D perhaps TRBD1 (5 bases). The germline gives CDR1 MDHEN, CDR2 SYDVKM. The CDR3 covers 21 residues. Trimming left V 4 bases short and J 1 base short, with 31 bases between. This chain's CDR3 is CASSSNLPGQGHIKQNTEAFF. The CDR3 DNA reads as TGTGCCAGCAGTTCAAACCTCCCGGGGCAGGGTCATATTAAGCAGAACACTGAAGCTTTCTTT.

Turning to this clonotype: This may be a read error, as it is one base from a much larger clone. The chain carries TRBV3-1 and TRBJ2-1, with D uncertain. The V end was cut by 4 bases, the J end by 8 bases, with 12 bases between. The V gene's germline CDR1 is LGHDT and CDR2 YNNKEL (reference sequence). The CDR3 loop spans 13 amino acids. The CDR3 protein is CASSPPPYYEQFF. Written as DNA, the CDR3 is TGTGCCAGCAGCCCCCCGCCATACTATGAGCAGTTCTTC.

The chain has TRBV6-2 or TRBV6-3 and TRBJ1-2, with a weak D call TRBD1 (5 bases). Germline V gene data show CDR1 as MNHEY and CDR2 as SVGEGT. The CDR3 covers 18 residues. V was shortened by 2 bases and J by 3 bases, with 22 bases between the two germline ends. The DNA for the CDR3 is TGTGCCAGCAGTTACCTAGGCGGAAGGGGAGGCTCCGACTATGGCTACACCTTC. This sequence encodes CASSYLGGRGGSDYGYTF.

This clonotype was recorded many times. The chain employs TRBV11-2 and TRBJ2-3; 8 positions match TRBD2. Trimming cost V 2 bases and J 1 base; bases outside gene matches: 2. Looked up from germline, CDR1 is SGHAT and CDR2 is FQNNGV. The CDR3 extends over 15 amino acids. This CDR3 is CASSLRREGTDTQYF. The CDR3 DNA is TGTGCCAGCAGCTTACGGCGGGAGGGCACAGATACGCAGTATTTT.

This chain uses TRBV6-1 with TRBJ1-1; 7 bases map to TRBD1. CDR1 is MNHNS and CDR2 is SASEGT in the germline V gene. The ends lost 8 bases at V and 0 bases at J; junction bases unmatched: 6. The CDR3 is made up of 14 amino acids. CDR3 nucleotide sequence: TGTGCCAGCCGAGGGGGCGACTTGAACACTGAAGCTTTCTTT. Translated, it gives CASRGGDLNTEAFF.

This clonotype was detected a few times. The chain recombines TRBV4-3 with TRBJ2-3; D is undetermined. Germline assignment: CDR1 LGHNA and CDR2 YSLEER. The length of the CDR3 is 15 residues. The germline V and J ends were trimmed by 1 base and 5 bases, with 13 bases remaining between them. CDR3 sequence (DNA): TGCGCCAGCAGCCAAGGGCCTACCGAAGGAGATACGCAGTATTTT. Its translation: CASSQGPTEGDTQYF.

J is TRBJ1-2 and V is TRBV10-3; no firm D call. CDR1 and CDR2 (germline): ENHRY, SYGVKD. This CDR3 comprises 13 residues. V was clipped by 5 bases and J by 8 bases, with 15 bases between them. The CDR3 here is CAISSTPEEGYTF. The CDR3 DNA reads TGTGCCATCAGTTCAACACCTGAGGAAGGCTACACCTTC.

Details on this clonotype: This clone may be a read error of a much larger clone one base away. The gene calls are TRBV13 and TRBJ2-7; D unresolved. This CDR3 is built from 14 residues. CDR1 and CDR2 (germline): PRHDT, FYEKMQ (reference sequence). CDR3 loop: CASSFLGYAYAQYF. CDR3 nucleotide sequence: TGTGCCAGCAGCTTTCTGGGGTATGCCTACGCGCAGTACTTC.

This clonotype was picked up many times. The CDR3 region is CATSDGTGAADTQYF. The CDR3 nucleotides read TGTGCCACCAGTGACGGAACAGGGGCGGCAGATACGCAGTATTTT. The V and J genes are TRBV24-1 and TRBJ2-3, with 7 bases matching TRBD1. Losses at the gene ends were 4 bases for V and 4 bases for J; bases not matched to a gene: 7. Germline assignment: CDR1 KGHDR and CDR2 SFDVKD. CDR3 size: 15 residues.

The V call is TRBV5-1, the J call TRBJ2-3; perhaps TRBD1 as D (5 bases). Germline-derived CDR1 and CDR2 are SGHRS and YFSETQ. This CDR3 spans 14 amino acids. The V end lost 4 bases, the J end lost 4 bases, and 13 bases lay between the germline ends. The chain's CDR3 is CASSPQGLADTQYF. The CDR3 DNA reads TGCGCCAGCAGCCCGCAGGGTCTAGCAGATACGCAGTATTTT.

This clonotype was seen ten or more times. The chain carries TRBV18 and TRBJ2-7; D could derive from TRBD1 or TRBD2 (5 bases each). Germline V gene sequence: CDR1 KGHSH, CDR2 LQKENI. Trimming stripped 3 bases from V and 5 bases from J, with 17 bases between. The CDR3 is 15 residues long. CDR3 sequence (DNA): TGTGCCAGCTCACCTTCGAGGGGTCCCCTGAACGAGCAGTACTTC. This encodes CASSPSRGPLNEQYF.

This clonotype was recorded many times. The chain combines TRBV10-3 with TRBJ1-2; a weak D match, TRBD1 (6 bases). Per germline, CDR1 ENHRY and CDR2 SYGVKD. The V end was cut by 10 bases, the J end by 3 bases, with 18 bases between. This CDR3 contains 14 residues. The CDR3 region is CATLGQGSDYGYTF. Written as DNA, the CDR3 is TGTGCCACCTTGGGCCAGGGGTCGGACTATGGCTACACCTTC.

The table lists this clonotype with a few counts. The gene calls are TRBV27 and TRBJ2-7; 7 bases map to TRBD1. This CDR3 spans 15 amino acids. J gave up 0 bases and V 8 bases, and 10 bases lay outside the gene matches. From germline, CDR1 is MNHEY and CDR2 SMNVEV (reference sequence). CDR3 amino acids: CASSPRGSLSYEQYF. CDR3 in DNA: TGTGCCAGCTCCCCCAGGGGGTCCCTCTCCTACGAGCAGTACTTC.

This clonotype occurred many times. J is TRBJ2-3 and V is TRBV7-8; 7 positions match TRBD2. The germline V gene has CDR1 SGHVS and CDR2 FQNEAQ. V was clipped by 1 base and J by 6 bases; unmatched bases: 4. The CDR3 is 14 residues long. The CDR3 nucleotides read TGTGCCAGCAGCTTAGAGACTAGCTGGGATACGCAGTATTTT. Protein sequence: CASSLETSWDTQYF.

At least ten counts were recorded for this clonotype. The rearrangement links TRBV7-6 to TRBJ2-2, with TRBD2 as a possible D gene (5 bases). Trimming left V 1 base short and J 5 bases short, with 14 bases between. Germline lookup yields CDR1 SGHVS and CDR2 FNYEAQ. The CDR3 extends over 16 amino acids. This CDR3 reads CASSLEGLALTGELFF. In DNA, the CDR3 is TGTGCCAGCAGCTTAGAGGGCCTAGCTCTGACCGGGGAGCTGTTTTTT.

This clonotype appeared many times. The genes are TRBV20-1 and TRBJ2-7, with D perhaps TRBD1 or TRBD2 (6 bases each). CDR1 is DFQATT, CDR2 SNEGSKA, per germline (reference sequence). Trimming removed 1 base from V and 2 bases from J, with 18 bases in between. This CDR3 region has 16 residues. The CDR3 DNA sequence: TGCAGTGCTAGAGGCAGGGGTGAGGAGGGAGCCTACGAGCAGTACTTC. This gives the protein CSARGRGEEGAYEQYF.